These 5 T cell receptor beta chains originate from one sample sequenced in a study of T cell repertoires in cytomegalovirus infection. TCRdb processed the reads anew with MiXCR; each CDR3 protein has one entry. The table has just under 300,000 distinct CDR3 sequences, about 8.8% seen once. The sample comprised PBMCs. Receptors originate from a human donor in good health (CMV status not recorded). Some clones in this sample may be carry-over from other donors' samples.

Many counts were recorded for this clonotype. The chain uses TRBV7-2 and TRBJ2-3; possibly TRBD2 for D (6 bases). Germline assignment: CDR1 SGHTA and CDR2 FQGNSA. V lost 5 bases and J 6 bases, leaving 21 bases between the germline ends. This CDR3 is built from 16 residues. The CDR3 protein is CASSPLTSMGSDTQYF. In DNA, the CDR3 is TGTGCCAGCAGCCCCCTGACTAGTATGGGTTCGGATACGCAGTATTTT. Using reference TRBV7-2 and TRBJ2-3 for the parts outside the CDR3, the full variable domain is GAGVSQSPSNKVTEKGKDVELRCDPISGHTALYWYRQSLGQGLEFLIYFQGNSAPDKSGLPSDRFSAERTGGSVSTLTIQRTQQEDSAVYLCASSPLTSMGSDTQYFGPGTRLTVL.

This clonotype was found many times. The chain uses TRBV6-5 and TRBJ2-1, with D maybe TRBD1 (6 bases). The CDR3 consists of 16 residues. Germline V lookup: CDR1 MNHEY, CDR2 SVGAGI. Trimming left V 4 bases short and J 2 bases short, with 15 bases between. CDR3 sequence: CASSSRTGTPYNEQFF. Here the CDR3 DNA reads TGTGCCAGCAGTTCCAGGACCGGGACACCCTACAATGAGCAGTTCTTC.

This clonotype was seen many times. The chain couples TRBV28 to TRBJ2-3; no definite D call. The CDR3 length is 14 residues. Germline CDR1 is MDHEN and CDR2 is SYDVKM. Trimming removed 2 bases at V and 6 bases at J, with 12 bases between. The DNA for the CDR3 is TGTGCCAGCAGTTTAGAGCCCGGTCCTGATACGCAGTATTTT. This gives the protein CASSLEPGPDTQYF.

This clonotype was counted many times. The chain combines TRBV6-5 with TRBJ2-2, with D unresolved. The CDR3 has 14 residues. Germline values: CDR1 MNHEY, CDR2 SVGAGI. Trimming cost V 6 bases and J 4 bases, with 12 bases left between them. The CDR3 here is CASRLQSFTGELFF. The CDR3 region has the DNA TGTGCCAGCAGGCTCCAGAGTTTCACCGGGGAGCTGTTTTTT.

This rearrangement joins TRBV20-1 to TRBJ2-4; no clear D. This CDR3 comprises 15 residues. Germline CDR1 and CDR2: DFQATT and SNEGSKA (reference sequence). The ends were cut back, 8 bases at V and 0 bases at J, with 17 bases in the middle. CDR3 nucleotides: TGCAGTACTCAGAGCCCGGCAATAGCCAAAAACATTCAGTACTTC. Translation gives CSTQSPAIAKNIQYF.